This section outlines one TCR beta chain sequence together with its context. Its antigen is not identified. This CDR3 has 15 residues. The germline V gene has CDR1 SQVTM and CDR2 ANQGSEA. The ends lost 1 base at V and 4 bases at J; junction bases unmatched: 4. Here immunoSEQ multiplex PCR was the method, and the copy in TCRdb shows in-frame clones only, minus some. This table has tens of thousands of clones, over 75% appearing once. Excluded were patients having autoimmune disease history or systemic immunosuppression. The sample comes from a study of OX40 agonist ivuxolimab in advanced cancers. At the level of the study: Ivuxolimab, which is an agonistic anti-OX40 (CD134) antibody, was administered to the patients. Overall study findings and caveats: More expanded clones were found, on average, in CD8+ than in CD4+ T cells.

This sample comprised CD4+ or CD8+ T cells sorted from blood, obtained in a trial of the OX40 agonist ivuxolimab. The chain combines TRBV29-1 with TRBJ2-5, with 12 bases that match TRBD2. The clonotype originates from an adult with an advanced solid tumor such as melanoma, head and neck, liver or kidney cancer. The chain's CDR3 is CSVEGTSGVGETQYF. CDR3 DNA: TGCAGCGTTGAAGGGACTAGCGGGGTAGGAGAGACCCAGTACTTC.